The rows below give T cell receptor beta chains drawn from one sample of a study of post-analysis software for immune sequencing data. TCRdb ran MiXCR on the PCR reads and lists one entry per CDR3 protein. Among roughly 800,000 distinct CDR3 sequences listed, 46% were seen once. The sequencing sample was made of blood. All receptors come from a girl between 10 and 17 years old with multiple sclerosis. CDR3s include the opening cysteine and the closing phenylalanine or tryptophan. The order of the fields is J gene, V gene, clone size, D gene, CDR3 protein, CDR3 DNA. D genes are given only for firm matches. A row's size may be missing; if present it is once, few, many or a size class.

TRBJ1-2 | TRBV9 | . | TRBD1 | CASSPRQGVSGYTF | TGTGCCAGCAGCCCAAGGCAGGGGGTTAGTGGCTACACCTTC
TRBJ2-1 | TRBV6-5 | . | . | CASSFSSYNKQFF | TGTGCCAGCAGCTTTAGCTCCTACAATAAGCAGTTCTTC
TRBJ2-7 | TRBV28 | many | . | CASSPRSYEQYF | TGTGCCAGCAGTCCCCGATCCTACGAGCAGTACTTC
TRBJ2-3 | TRBV25-1 | few | . | CASLPHVGSTDTQYF | TGTGCCTCCCTTCCGCACGTCGGCAGCACAGATACGCAGTATTTT
TRBJ2-3 | TRBV27 | few | TRBD1 | CASSPWGQLSSTDTQYF | TGTGCCAGCAGCCCTTGGGGACAGCTTTCTAGCACAGATACGCAGTATTTT
TRBJ2-1 | TRBV7-8 | . | . | CASSFTDGREQFF | TGTGCCAGCAGCTTCACAGACGGGCGTGAGCAGTTCTTC
TRBJ1-1 | TRBV30 | . | . | CAWSDPWDFLRGAFF | TGTGCCTGGAGTGACCCGTGGGACTTCCTCCGGGGAGCTTTCTTT
TRBJ2-3 | TRBV20-1 | few | TRBD2 | CSARSGIADTQYF | TGCAGTGCCCGTAGCGGGATCGCAGATACGCAGTATTTT
TRBJ1-1 | TRBV6-5 | few | TRBD1 | CASSPPPGQGNTEAFF | TGTGCCAGCAGTCCACCCCCGGGACAGGGGAACACTGAAGCTTTCTTT
TRBJ2-5 | TRBV7-9 | few | TRBD2 | CASSLVIAGSYQETQYF | TGTGCCAGCAGCTTAGTAATAGCGGGCTCGTACCAAGAGACCCAGTACTTC
TRBJ2-7 | TRBV7-2 | . | TRBD1 | CASSPGDRTYEQYF | TGTGCCAGCAGCCCAGGGGACAGGACCTACGAGCAGTACTTC
TRBJ2-3 | TRBV20-1 | few | TRBD2 | CSARDPQRGTDTQYF | TGCAGTGCTAGAGATCCCCAGCGGGGTACAGATACGCAGTATTTT
TRBJ1-2 | TRBV6-6 | few | . | CASSYVGDGLYGYTF | TGTGCCAGCAGTTACGTGGGGGACGGCCTCTATGGCTACACCTTC
TRBJ2-3 | TRBV7-3 | . | TRBD2 | CASTDIGASGSSTDTQYF | TGTGCCAGCACCGACATCGGGGCTAGCGGGAGTAGCACAGATACGCAGTATTTT
TRBJ2-7 | TRBV4-2 | . | TRBD2 | CASAPTGTSGYEQYF | TGTGCCAGCGCCCCAACCGGGACTAGTGGTTACGAGCAGTACTTC
TRBJ2-1 | TRBV5-1 | . | . | CASSSTGNEWEQFF | TGCGCCAGCAGTTCGACAGGCAACGAATGGGAGCAGTTCTTC
TRBJ2-7 | TRBV5-1 | . | TRBD2 | CASSPTSGHNEQYF | TGCGCCAGCAGCCCGACTAGCGGACACAATGAGCAGTACTTC
TRBJ2-7 | TRBV28 | . | TRBD1 | CASASGTVGGYEQYF | TGTGCCAGTGCTTCCGGGACAGTGGGCGGGTACGAGCAGTACTTC
TRBJ1-2 | TRBV20-1 | . | . | CSVTGSNYGYTF | TGCAGTGTGACAGGATCTAACTATGGCTACACCTTC
TRBJ2-7 | TRBV6-7 | once | TRBD1 | CASTDEGQGAYEQYF | TGTGCCAGCACCGACGAGGGACAGGGCGCCTACGAGCAGTACTTC
TRBJ1-1 | TRBV4-1 | . | TRBD1 | CASSQDGQGRGEAFF | TGCGCCAGCAGCCAAGATGGACAGGGAAGGGGTGAAGCTTTCTTT
TRBJ1-4 | TRBV6-1 | . | . | CASRDSGEKLFF | TGTGCCAGCAGAGACAGTGGGGAAAAACTGTTTTTT
TRBJ1-5 | TRBV6-1 | . | . | CASSEGVFGNQPQHF | TGTGCCAGCAGTGAAGGGGTTTTCGGCAATCAGCCCCAGCATTTT
TRBJ2-1 | TRBV6-5 | . | . | CASSYSTGHLVNEQFF | TGTGCCAGCAGTTACTCTACCGGACACCTGGTAAATGAGCAGTTCTTC
TRBJ2-7 | TRBV5-6 | . | TRBD2 | CASSLVGGLSYEQYF | TGTGCCAGCAGCTTGGTGGGAGGGCTCTCCTACGAGCAGTACTTC
TRBJ2-3 | TRBV4-1 | . | . | CTSSQEGTQYF | TGCACCAGCAGCCAAGAGGGTACGCAGTATTTT
TRBJ1-2 | TRBV4-2 | . | . | CASSTSGTRSQDGYTF | TGTGCCAGCAGCACATCCGGGACGAGGAGTCAGGATGGCTACACCTTC
TRBJ2-1 | TRBV5-1 | . | TRBD2 | CASSFKGLVGNEQFF | TGCGCCAGCAGCTTCAAAGGACTAGTTGGAAATGAGCAGTTCTTC
TRBJ1-1 | TRBV29-1 | once | . | CSVEEGQLNTEAFF | TGCAGCGTTGAAGAAGGACAGCTGAACACTGAAGCTTTCTTT
TRBJ2-5 | TRBV20-1 | many | TRBD2 | CSASSGLAGVKSETQYF | TGCAGTGCTAGCTCGGGACTAGCGGGAGTGAAGTCGGAGACCCAGTACTTC
TRBJ1-5 | TRBV24-1 | . | . | CATSQGVAWPQHF | TGTGCCACCAGTCAGGGAGTGGCATGGCCCCAGCATTTT
TRBJ2-5 | TRBV20-1 | . | TRBD2 | CSARDPAGGVETQYF | TGCAGTGCTAGAGATCCAGCGGGAGGAGTAGAGACCCAGTACTTC
TRBJ2-1 | TRBV11-2 | once | . | CASSFDVINEQFF | TGTGCCAGCAGCTTTGACGTCATCAATGAGCAGTTCTTC
TRBJ1-5 | TRBV6-2/TRBV6-3 | . | . | CASSYSRVGSNQPQHF | TGTGCCAGCAGTTACTCGAGGGTTGGGTCCAATCAGCCCCAGCATTTT
TRBJ2-5 | TRBV12-5 | . | . | CASSSAEIQYF | TGTGCCAGTAGCAGCGCCGAGATCCAGTACTTC
TRBJ2-5 | TRBV20-1 | once | . | CSAELPGEQYF | TGCAGTGCAGAATTACCTGGAGAGCAGTACTTC
TRBJ2-5 | TRBV20-1 | once | . | CSARGPGMETQYF | TGCAGTGCTAGAGGTCCCGGGATGGAGACCCAGTACTTC
TRBJ1-1 | TRBV5-1 | . | TRBD1 | CASSTLGDRVTEAFF | TGCGCCAGCAGCACCCTCGGGGACAGGGTCACTGAAGCTTTCTTT
TRBJ1-4 | TRBV9 | . | . | CASSVDPTVGDEKLFF | TGTGCCAGCAGCGTAGACCCGACAGTTGGTGATGAAAAACTGTTTTTT
TRBJ1-2 | TRBV7-9 | . | . | CASSFGSGYTF | TGTGCCAGCAGCTTCGGGTCTGGCTACACCTTC
TRBJ2-3 | TRBV5-1 | . | . | CASSLVLGGIINTDTQYF | TGCGCCAGCAGCTTGGTCCTTGGGGGAATCATAAACACAGATACGCAGTATTTT
TRBJ1-2 | TRBV24-1 | few | . | CATSDFYDGYTF | TGTGCCACCAGTGATTTCTACGACGGCTACACCTTC
TRBJ2-7 | TRBV7-2 | . | . | CASSSRGTGPPEQYF | TGTGCCAGCAGCTCCCGAGGCACAGGCCCACCCGAGCAGTACTTC
TRBJ2-2 | TRBV11-2 | . | TRBD1 | CASSRQGGDTGELFF | TGTGCCAGCAGCCGACAGGGCGGCGACACCGGGGAGCTGTTTTTT
TRBJ1-2 | TRBV30 | few | TRBD1 | CASPDRENYGYTF | TGTGCCTCCCCGGACAGGGAGAACTATGGCTACACCTTC
TRBJ2-7 | TRBV7-6 | . | TRBD2 | CASSSTSGRWHEQYF | TGTGCCAGCAGCTCGACTAGCGGGAGGTGGCACGAGCAGTACTTC
TRBJ2-7 | TRBV10-3 | few | TRBD1 | CATRDRALYEQYF | TGTGCCACGCGGGACAGGGCGTTGTACGAGCAGTACTTC
TRBJ2-3 | TRBV15 | . | . | CATSSDLDGDTQYF | TGTGCCACCAGCAGTGATCTCGATGGTGATACGCAGTATTTT
TRBJ2-7 | TRBV6-5 | few | . | CASRQPGAYEQYF | TGTGCCAGCAGGCAGCCAGGGGCCTACGAGCAGTACTTC
TRBJ2-7 | TRBV5-4 | . | . | CASSLGTRGYEQYF | TGTGCCAGCAGCTTGGGCACCAGAGGCTACGAGCAGTACTTC
TRBJ1-4 | TRBV20-1 | few | TRBD1 | CSAPGQGGNEKLFF | TGCAGTGCGCCAGGACAGGGAGGGAATGAAAAACTGTTTTTT